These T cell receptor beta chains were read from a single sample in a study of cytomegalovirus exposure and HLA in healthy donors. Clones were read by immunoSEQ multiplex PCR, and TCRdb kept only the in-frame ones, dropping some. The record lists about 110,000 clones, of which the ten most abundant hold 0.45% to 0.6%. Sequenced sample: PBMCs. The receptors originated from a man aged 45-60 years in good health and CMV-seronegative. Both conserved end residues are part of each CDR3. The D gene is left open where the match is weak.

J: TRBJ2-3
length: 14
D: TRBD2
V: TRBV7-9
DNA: TGTGCCAGCAGCCTTGGACTAGCGACAGATACGCAGTATTTT
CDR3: CASSLGLATDTQYF

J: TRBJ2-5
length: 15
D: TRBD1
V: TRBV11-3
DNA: TGTGCCAGCAGCTTTGGGACAGGGGACCAAGAGACCCAGTACTTC
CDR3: CASSFGTGDQETQYF

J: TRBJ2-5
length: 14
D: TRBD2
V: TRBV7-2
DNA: TGTGCCAGCAGCCCCTTAGCGGGAGCAGAGACCCAGTACTTC
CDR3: CASSPLAGAETQYF

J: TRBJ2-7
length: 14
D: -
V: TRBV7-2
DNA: TGTGCCAGCAGCTTAGGTACATACTCCTACGAGCAGTACTTC
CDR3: CASSLGTYSYEQYF

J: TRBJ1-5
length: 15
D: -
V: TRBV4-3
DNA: TGCGCCAGCAGCCAAGATTCCGGGGTCAATCAGCCCCAGCATTTT
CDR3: CASSQDSGVNQPQHF

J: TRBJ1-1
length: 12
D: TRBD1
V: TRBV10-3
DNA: TGTGCCATCACCACGGACAGGGCGAAGGCTTTCTTT
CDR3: CAITTDRAKAFF

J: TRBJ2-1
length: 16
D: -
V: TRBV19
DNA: TGTGCCAGTAGACGGGGATTCGCTAGCTCCTACAATGAGCAGTTCTTC
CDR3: CASRRGFASSYNEQFF

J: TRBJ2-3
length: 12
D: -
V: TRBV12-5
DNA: TGTGCTAGTGGCCTTAATACAGATACGCAGTATTTT
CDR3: CASGLNTDTQYF

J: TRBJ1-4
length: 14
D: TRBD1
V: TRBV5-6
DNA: TGTGCCAGCAGCTTGAGGACAGGGAGTGAAAAACTGTTTTTT
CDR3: CASSLRTGSEKLFF

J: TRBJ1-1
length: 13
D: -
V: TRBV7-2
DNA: TGTGCCAGCAGCCTTACACCTAACACTGAAGCTTTCTTT
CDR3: CASSLTPNTEAFF

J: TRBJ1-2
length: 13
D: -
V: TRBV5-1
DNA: TGCGCCAGCAGCTTTTTTGGGAGCGACGGCTACACCTTC
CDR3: CASSFFGSDGYTF

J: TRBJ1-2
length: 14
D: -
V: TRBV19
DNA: TGTGCCAGCAAACCAACCGGGACTGACTATGGCTACACCTTC
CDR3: CASKPTGTDYGYTF

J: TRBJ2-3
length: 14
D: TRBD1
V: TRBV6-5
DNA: TGTGCCAGCACACTTGACAGGGTGTCAGATACGCAGTATTTT
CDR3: CASTLDRVSDTQYF

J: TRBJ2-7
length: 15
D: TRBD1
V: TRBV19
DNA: TGTGCCAGTAGTATCAGGGACAGGGTGGCCTACGAGCAGTACTTC
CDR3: CASSIRDRVAYEQYF

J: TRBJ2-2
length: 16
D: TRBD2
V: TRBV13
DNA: TGTGCCAGCAGTGGGGGGGAGAAGGTTCGCACCGGGGAGCTGTTTTTT
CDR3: CASSGGEKVRTGELFF

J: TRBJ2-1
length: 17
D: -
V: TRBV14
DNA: TGTGCCAGCAGCCAACTTCGGGGGGCACTCTCGAACAATGAGCAGTTCTTC
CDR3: CASSQLRGALSNNEQFF

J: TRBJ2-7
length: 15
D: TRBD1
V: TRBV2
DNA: TGTGCCAGCAGTATGCGGGACAGGGCCTTCTACGAGCAGTACTTC
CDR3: CASSMRDRAFYEQYF

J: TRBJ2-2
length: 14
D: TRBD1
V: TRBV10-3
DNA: TGTGCCATCAGGGACAGGGAGGACACCGGGGAGCTGTTTTTT
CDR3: CAIRDREDTGELFF

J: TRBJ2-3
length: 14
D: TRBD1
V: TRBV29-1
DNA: TGCAGCTTCCGGGGACAGACATTCACAGATACGCAGTATTTT
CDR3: CSFRGQTFTDTQYF

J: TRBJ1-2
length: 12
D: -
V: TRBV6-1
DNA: TGTGCCAGCAGCCTATCTTCGGGTGGCTACACCTTC
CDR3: CASSLSSGGYTF

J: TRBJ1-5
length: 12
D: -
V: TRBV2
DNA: TGTGCCAGCAGCCTGCGGGATCAGCCCCAGCATTTT
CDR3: CASSLRDQPQHF

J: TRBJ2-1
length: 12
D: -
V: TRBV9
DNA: TGTGCCAGCAGCGTCCGGGACAATGAGCAGTTCTTC
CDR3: CASSVRDNEQFF

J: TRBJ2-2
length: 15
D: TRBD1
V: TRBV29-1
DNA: TGCAGCGTTGAAAAAGGGGGCGCGAACACCGGGGAGCTGTTTTTT
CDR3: CSVEKGGANTGELFF

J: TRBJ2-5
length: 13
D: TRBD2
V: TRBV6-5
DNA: TGTGCCAGCAGTTACTTAGCGGGGGAAGAGCAGTACTTC
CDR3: CASSYLAGEEQYF

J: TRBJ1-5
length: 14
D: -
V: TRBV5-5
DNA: TGTGCCAGCAGCTTAGGACATCTATTTGGGCCCCAGCATTTT
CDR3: CASSLGHLFGPQHF

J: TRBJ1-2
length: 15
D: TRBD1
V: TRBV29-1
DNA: TGCAGCGTTGAAGATAGGCAGGGGGATGGGTATGGCTACACCTTC
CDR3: CSVEDRQGDGYGYTF

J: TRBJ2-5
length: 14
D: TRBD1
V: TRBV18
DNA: TGTGCCAGCTCACCACCGGGACAGCAAGAGACCCAGTACTTC
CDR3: CASSPPGQQETQYF

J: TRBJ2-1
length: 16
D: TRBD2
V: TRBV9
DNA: TGTGCCAGCAGCCTAGGGGGGACTAGCTCCTACAATGAGCAGTTCTTC
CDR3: CASSLGGTSSYNEQFF

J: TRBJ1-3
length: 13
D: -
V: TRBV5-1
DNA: TGCGCCAGCAGGGGCCCCCCTGGAAACACCATATATTTT
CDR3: CASRGPPGNTIYF

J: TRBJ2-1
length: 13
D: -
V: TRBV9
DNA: TGTGCCAGCAGCTGGGGGGAGTACAATGAGCAGTTCTTC
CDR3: CASSWGEYNEQFF

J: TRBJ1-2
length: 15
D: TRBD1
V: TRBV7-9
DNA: TGTGCCAGCAGCCGACCTGAGGACAGGGATTCTGGCTACACCTTC
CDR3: CASSRPEDRDSGYTF

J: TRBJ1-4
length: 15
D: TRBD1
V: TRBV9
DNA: TGTGCCAGCAGCGCGCGACAGGGGAGCGGCGAAAAACTGTTTTTT
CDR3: CASSARQGSGEKLFF

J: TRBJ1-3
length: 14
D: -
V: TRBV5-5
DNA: TGTGCCAGCAGCTTACGACATACTGGAAACACCATATATTTT
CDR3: CASSLRHTGNTIYF

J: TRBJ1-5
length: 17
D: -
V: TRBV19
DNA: TGTGCCAGTAGTACCGGGGGGGCAATATATAGCAATCAGCCCCAGCATTTT
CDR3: CASSTGGAIYSNQPQHF

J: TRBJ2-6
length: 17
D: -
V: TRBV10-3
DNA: TGTGCCATCAGCACCGGGAGCTTGAGCTCTGGGGCCAACGTCCTGACTTTC
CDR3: CAISTGSLSSGANVLTF

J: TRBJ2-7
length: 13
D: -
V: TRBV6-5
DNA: TGTGCCAGGAAACAGGGATCGGACTACGAGCAGTACTTC
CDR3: CARKQGSDYEQYF

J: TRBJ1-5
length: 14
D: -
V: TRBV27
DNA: TGTGCCAGCAGTTTAATAGGGTCGGGACAGCCCCAGCATTTT
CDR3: CASSLIGSGQPQHF

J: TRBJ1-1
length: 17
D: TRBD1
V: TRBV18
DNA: TGTGCCAGCTCACCACGCGGACAGGGAGGCTCCGACACTGAAGCTTTCTTT
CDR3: CASSPRGQGGSDTEAFF

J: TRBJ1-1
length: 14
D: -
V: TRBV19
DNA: TGTGCCAGTAGCGGGGGGGGGTGGAACACTGAAGCTTTCTTT
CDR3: CASSGGGWNTEAFF

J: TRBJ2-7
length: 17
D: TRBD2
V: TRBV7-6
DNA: TGTGCCAGCAGCTTAGCGGCGGCTAGCGGGGGGGCAGGGGAGCAGTACTTC
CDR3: CASSLAAASGGAGEQYF

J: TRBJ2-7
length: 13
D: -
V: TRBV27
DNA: TGTGCCAGCAGTTTTCAGGAGGCCTACGAGCAGTACTTC
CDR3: CASSFQEAYEQYF

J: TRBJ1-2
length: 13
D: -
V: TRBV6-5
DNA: TGTGCCAGCAGTTACATCCCATTTTATGGCTACACCTTC
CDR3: CASSYIPFYGYTF

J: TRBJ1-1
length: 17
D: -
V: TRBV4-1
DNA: TGCGCCAGCAGCCGGGGGGGGCTCCTGACCTTGAACACTGAAGCTTTCTTT
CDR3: CASSRGGLLTLNTEAFF

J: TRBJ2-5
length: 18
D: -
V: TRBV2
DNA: TGTGCCAGCAGTGATCCCATGACAGGTGGGGTAAACCAAGAGACCCAGTACTTC
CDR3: CASSDPMTGGVNQETQYF

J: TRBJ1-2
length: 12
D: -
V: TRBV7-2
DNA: TGTGCCAGCAGCTTTCACAGGGATGGCTACACCTTC
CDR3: CASSFHRDGYTF

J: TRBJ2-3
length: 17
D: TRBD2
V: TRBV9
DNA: TGTGCCAGCAGCCGACGGACTAGCGGGGGAATCACAGATACGCAGTATTTT
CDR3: CASSRRTSGGITDTQYF

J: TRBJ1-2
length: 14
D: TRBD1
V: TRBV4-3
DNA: TGCGCCAGCAGCCTCACGGGACAGGGAGGAGGCTACACCTTC
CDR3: CASSLTGQGGGYTF

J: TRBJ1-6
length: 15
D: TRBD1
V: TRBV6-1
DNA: TGTGCCAGCAGTCCTTCCGGGACAGGGGAATCACCCCTCCACTTT
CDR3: CASSPSGTGESPLHF

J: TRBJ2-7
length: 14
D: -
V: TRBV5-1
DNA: TGCGCCAGCAGCAACGGCGGGGACGTTGTCGAGCAGTACTTC
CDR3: CASSNGGDVVEQYF

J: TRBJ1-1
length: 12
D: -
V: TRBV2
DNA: TGTGCCATCCCACCCAGAGGGACTGAAGCTTTCTTT
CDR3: CAIPPRGTEAFF

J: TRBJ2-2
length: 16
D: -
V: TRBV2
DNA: TGTGCCAGCAGAAATCACAGGGTCCCCGTCGCCGGGGAGCTGTTTTTT
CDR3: CASRNHRVPVAGELFF

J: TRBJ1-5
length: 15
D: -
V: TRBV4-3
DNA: TGCGCCAGCAGCCAACAACAGGGAGCGAATCAGCCCCAGCATTTT
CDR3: CASSQQQGANQPQHF

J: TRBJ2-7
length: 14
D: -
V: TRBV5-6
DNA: TGTGCCAGCAGCTATCCGGGGAGCTCCTACGAGCAGTACTTC
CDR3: CASSYPGSSYEQYF

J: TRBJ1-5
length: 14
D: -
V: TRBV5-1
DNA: TGCGCCAGCAGCTCCGACAGTCCAAATCAGCCCCAGCATTTT
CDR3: CASSSDSPNQPQHF

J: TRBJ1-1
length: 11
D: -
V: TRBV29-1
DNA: TGCAGCGTTGACCAGGCTGCCGCCGCTTTCTTT
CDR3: CSVDQAAAAFF